Presented here are 3 T cell receptor beta chains from one specimen sequenced in a study of identical twins. TCRdb re-called the 5' RACE reads with MiXCR, one entry per CDR3 protein. Of fewer than 350,000 distinct CDR3 sequences in the sample, less than 9% are singletons; the top ten hold more than 2%. The same sample was also used in a study of yellow fever vaccine responses in identical twins.

What was sequenced was memory (CD45RO+) T cells sorted from blood. Source of these receptors: a woman between 18 and 29 years old in good health.

At least ten counts were recorded for this clonotype. The chain recombines TRBV11-2 with TRBJ2-2; a weak D match, TRBD2 (6 bases). The V end was cut by 1 base, the J end by 4 bases, with 13 bases between. Germline V CDR1 and CDR2: SGHAT, FQNNGV. The length of the CDR3 is 16 residues. CDR3 loop: CASSLGQGGVTGELFF. In DNA form, the CDR3 reads TGTGCCAGCAGCTTAGGTCAGGGAGGCGTCACCGGGGAGCTGTTTTTT.

The chain has TRBV19 and TRBJ1-2; 7 nucleotides match TRBD1. V shed 6 bases and J 3 bases; nucleotides not matched to a gene: 4. The CDR3 totals 13 residues. Germline V gives CDR1 LNHDA, CDR2 SQIVND (reference sequence). For the CDR3, the DNA is TGTGCCAGTAGATCCGGGACAGACTATGGCTACACCTTC. Translating gives CASRSGTDYGYTF.

In this sample, this clonotype turned up many times. The V call is TRBV12-3 or TRBV12-4, the J call TRBJ1-1, with D perhaps TRBD1 (6 bases). Trimming left V 6 bases short and J 1 base short, with 18 bases between. The CDR3 loop spans 16 amino acids. The CDR3, as DNA: TGTGCCAGCAGCACCGGATGGGACAACCCGAACACTGAAGCTTTCTTT. Residues: CASSTGWDNPNTEAFF.